Below, 14 T cell receptor beta chains from the same sample are listed, as sequenced in a study. Treg sorting used a CD4+CD25+CD127-/low gate. MiXCR was run by TCRdb on the 5' RACE reads, yielding one entry per CDR3 protein. The sample lists 35,000 to 45,000 distinct CDR3 sequences, 22% seen once, with about 4.5% in the top ten. The specimen sequenced was Tregs sorted from a lymph node. Every receptor here comes from a female donor with breast cancer.

This clonotype showed up many times. The chain is built from TRBV20-1 and TRBJ2-7; D gene unclear. With 7 bases removed from V and 2 bases from J, the gap between germline ends came to 9 bases. Germline V gene data show CDR1 as DFQATT and CDR2 as SNEGSKA (reference sequence). The CDR3 spans 11 residues. CDR3 residues: CSVRTAYEQYF. The CDR3 DNA reads as TGCAGTGTTCGAACAGCCTACGAGCAGTACTTC.

Many counts were recorded for this clonotype. This chain joins TRBV4-1 and TRBJ1-1; 9 bases are a match to TRBD1. There are 17 residues in the CDR3. The germline V gene encodes CDR1 MGHRA and CDR2 YSYEKL. V dropped 0 bases and J dropped 5; count of bases not matched to a gene: 10. CDR3 region: CASSQDLTGGSGTEAFF. CDR3 coding DNA: TGCGCCAGCAGCCAAGATCTAACAGGGGGCTCGGGGACTGAAGCTTTCTTT.

This clonotype was detected a few times. The chain is built from TRBV2 and TRBJ2-7; TRBD1 matches 7 bases. Per the germline V gene, CDR1 is SNHLY and CDR2 is FYNNEI. With 4 bases clipped from V and 0 bases from J, the junction kept 3 bases outside the gene matches. This CDR3 spans 14 amino acids. The CDR3 reads CASSVRQGSYEQYF. The CDR3 DNA reads as TGTGCCAGCAGTGTCAGACAGGGCTCCTACGAGCAGTACTTC.

Many counts were recorded for this clonotype. The chain is built from TRBV28 and TRBJ1-1; D gene uncertain. From germline, CDR1 is MDHEN and CDR2 SYDVKM. Deletions cut 2 bases from V and 10 bases from J, with 11 bases between. This CDR3 is 12 amino acids long. CDR3: CASSLTAVGAFF. CDR3 DNA: TGTGCCAGCAGTTTAACAGCTGTAGGAGCTTTCTTT.

Notes on this clonotype: A junction boundary mismatches the germline segment, possibly from a read error. The chain combines TRBV4-3 with TRBJ1-2; D gene uncertain. The CDR3 length is 14 residues. CDR1 and CDR2 (germline): LGHNA, YSLEER. CDR3 bases: TGCGCCAGCAGCCAAGACAGGAATCGCTATGGCTACGCCTTC. Translated, it gives CASSQDRNRYGYAF.

The rearrangement uses TRBV9 and TRBJ2-7, with 10 bases lining up with TRBD2. Losses at the gene ends were 0 bases for V and 3 bases for J; bases not matched to a gene: 3. Germline assignment: CDR1 SGDLS and CDR2 YYNGEE. The CDR3 contains 15 residues. The CDR3: CASSVDASGSYEQYF. CDR3 DNA sequence: TGTGCCAGCAGCGTAGATGCTAGCGGGAGCTACGAGCAGTACTTC.

This clonotype was counted ten times or more. This chain links TRBV7-9 with TRBJ2-7; D gene uncertain. V lost 5 bases to trimming and J lost 1 base, with 12 bases between them. Germline CDR1 reads SEHNR; CDR2 reads FQNEAQ (reference sequence). This CDR3 region has 14 residues. The DNA of the CDR3 is TGTGCCAGCAGCCCACGGACCGAATCCTACGAGCAGTACTTC. This encodes CASSPRTESYEQYF.

The chain couples TRBV20-1 to TRBJ2-7; 8 nucleotides agree with TRBD2. Germline V lookup: CDR1 DFQATT, CDR2 SNEGSKA (reference sequence). V lost 7 bases and J lost 4; bases outside the gene matches: 9. The CDR3 loop spans 13 amino acids. The CDR3 sequence is CSVPGREVYEQYF. CDR3 DNA sequence: TGCAGTGTACCCGGGCGGGAGGTTTACGAGCAGTACTTC.

In regard to this clonotype: A much larger clone is a single base away; this may be a read error. The chain couples TRBV5-1 to TRBJ1-1, with 9 nucleotides matching TRBD1. Germline CDR1 SGHRS, CDR2 YFSETQ. The CDR3 sequence is 14 residues long. The chain's CDR3 is CTSSMDRGNTEAFF. The CDR3 coding sequence is TGCACCAGCAGCATGGACAGGGGGAACACTGAAGCTTTCTTT.

The chain joins TRBV4-1 to TRBJ2-1, with D tentatively TRBD1 or TRBD2 (5 bases each). This CDR3 region has 16 residues. Germline values: CDR1 MGHRA, CDR2 YSYEKL. V was clipped by 3 bases and J by 4 bases, with 16 bases between them. CDR3: CASSHTTGTHYNEQFF. CDR3 nucleotides: TGCGCCAGCAGCCATACGACCGGGACGCATTACAATGAGCAGTTCTTC.

The table lists this clonotype with many counts. The J gene is TRBJ1-2, the V gene TRBV12-3 or TRBV12-4; D unclear. Trimming took 7 bases from V and 2 from J, leaving 23 bases between them. This CDR3 spans 17 amino acids. The CDR3 DNA sequence: TGTGCCAGCACCCAAAAGGAGCTCGGGAGGCCAAACTATGGCTACACCTTC. It yields the protein CASTQKELGRPNYGYTF.

This clonotype was counted ten times or more. The chain joins TRBV24-1 to TRBJ1-2; possible D gene TRBD1, 5 bases. The CDR3 extends over 16 amino acids. V dropped 2 bases and J dropped 6 bases, with 18 bases sitting between them. Per the germline V gene, CDR1 is KGHDR and CDR2 is SFDVKD. The CDR3 DNA reads as TGTGCCACCAGTGATTCAGTGGCGGGGCGCCTCAATGGCTACACCTTC. This encodes CATSDSVAGRLNGYTF.

This clonotype was recorded at least ten times. V gene TRBV12-3 or TRBV12-4 combines with J gene TRBJ2-1; D possibly corresponds to TRBD2 (6 bases). The CDR3 covers 15 residues. Trimming removed 5 bases at V and 2 bases at J, with 13 bases between. The CDR3 region has the DNA TGTGCCAGCAGTCGTGCCGGGACTCCCTACAATGAGCAGTTCTTC. It yields the protein CASSRAGTPYNEQFF.

This chain links TRBV20-1 with TRBJ2-2; D is perhaps TRBD2 (5 bases). Germline CDR1 and CDR2: DFQATT and SNEGSKA (reference sequence). V was clipped by 3 bases and J by 7 bases, with 15 bases between them. The CDR3 extends over 14 amino acids. The CDR3 region has the DNA TGCAGTGCTAGGGATCCTCGGGGTGGCGGGGAGCTGTTTTTT. Encoded protein: CSARDPRGGGELFF.